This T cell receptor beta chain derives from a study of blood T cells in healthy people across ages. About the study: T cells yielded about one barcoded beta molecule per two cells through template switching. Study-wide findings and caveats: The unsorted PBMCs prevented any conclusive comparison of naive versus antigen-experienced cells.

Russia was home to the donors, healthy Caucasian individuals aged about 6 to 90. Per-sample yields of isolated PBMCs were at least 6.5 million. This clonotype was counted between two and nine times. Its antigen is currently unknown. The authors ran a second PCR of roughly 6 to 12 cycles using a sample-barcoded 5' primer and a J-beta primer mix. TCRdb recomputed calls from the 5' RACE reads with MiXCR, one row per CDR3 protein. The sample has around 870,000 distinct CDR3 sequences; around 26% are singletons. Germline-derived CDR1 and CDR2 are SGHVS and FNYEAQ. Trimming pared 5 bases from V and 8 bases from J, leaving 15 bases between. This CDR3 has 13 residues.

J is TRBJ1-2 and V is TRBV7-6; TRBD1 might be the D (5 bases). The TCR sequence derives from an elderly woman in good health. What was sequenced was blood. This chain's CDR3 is CASSRTTREGYTF. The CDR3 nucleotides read TGTGCCAGCAGCCGGACAACCCGGGAAGGCTACACCTTC.